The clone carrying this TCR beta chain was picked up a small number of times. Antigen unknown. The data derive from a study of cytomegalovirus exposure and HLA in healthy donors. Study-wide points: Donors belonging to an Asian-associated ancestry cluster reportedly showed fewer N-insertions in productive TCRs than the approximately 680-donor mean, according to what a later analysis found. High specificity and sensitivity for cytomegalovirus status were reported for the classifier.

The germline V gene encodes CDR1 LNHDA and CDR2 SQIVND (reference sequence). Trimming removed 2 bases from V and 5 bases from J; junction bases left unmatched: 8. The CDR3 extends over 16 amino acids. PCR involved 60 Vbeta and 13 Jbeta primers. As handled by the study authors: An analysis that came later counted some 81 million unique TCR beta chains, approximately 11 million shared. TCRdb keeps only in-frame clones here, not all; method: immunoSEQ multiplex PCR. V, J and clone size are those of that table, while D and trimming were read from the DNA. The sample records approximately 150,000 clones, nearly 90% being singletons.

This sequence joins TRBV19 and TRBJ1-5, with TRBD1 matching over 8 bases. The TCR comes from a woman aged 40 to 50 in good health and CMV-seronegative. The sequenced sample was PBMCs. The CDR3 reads CASSIHGADRDQPQHF. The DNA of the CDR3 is TGTGCCAGTAGTATACACGGCGCGGACAGGGATCAGCCCCAGCATTTT.